The clone carrying this T cell receptor (beta chain) was counted only a few times. One entry per CDR3 protein results from TCRdb running MiXCR on the 5' RACE reads. The sample lists 83,000 or so distinct CDR3 sequences; roughly a tenth were seen once. This entry comes from a study of early T cells in non-severe SARS-CoV-2 infection. From germline, CDR1 is SNHLY and CDR2 FYNNEI. Trimming took off 5 bases at V and 3 bases at J, with 8 bases between the two ends. This CDR3 contains 13 residues. The specimen was whole blood, collected at baseline. The V call is TRBV2, the J call TRBJ1-5; D remains unclear. The receptor's source is an adult who was a healthcare worker with PCR-confirmed SARS-CoV-2 infection or an uninfected control (not recorded which). The CDR3 loop reads CASSSSNNQPQHF. CDR3 sequence (DNA): TGTGCCAGCAGTTCCTCCAACAATCAGCCCCAGCATTTT.